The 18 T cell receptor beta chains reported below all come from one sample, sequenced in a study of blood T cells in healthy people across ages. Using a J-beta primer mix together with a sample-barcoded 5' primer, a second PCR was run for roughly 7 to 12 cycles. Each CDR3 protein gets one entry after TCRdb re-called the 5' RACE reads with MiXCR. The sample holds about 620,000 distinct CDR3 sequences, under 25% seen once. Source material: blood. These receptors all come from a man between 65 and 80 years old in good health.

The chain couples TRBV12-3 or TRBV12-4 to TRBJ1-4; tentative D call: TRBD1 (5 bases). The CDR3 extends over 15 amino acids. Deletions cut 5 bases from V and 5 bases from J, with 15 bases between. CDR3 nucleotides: TGTGCCAGCAGTACGAGTGGGACGGGCAATGAAAAACTGTTTTTT. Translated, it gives CASSTSGTGNEKLFF.

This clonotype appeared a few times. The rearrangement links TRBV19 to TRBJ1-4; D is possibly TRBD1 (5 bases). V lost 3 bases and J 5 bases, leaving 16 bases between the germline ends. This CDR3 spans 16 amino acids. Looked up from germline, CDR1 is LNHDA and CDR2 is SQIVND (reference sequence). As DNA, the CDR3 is TGTGCCAGTAGTATCCTGTCCGGACACTTCAATGAAAAACTGTTTTTT. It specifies CASSILSGHFNEKLFF.

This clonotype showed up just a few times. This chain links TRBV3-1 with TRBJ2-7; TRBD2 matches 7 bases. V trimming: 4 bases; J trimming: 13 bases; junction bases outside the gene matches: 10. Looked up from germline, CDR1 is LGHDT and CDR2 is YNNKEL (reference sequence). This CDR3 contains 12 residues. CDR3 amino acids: CASSPRGGDHYF. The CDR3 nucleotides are TGTGCCAGCAGCCCTCGGGGAGGGGATCATTACTTC.

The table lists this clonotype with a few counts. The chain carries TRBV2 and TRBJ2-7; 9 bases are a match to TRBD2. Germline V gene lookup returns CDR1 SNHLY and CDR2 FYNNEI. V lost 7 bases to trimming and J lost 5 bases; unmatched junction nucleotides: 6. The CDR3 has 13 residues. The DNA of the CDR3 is TGTGCCAGCAATGGCGGGAGGGAGGACGAGCAGTACTTC. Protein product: CASNGGREDEQYF.

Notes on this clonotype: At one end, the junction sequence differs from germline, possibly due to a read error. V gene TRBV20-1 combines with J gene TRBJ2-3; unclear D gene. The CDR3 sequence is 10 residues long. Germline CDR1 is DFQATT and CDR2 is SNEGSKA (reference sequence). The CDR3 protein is CSASPDTRYF. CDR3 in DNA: TGCAGTGCTAGTCCCGATACGCGGTATTTC.

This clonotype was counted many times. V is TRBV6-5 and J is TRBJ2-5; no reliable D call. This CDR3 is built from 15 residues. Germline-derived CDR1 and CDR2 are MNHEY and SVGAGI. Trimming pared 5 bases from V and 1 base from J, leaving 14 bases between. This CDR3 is CASSQNPGLQETQYF. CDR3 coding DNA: TGTGCCAGCAGTCAGAACCCGGGCCTCCAAGAGACCCAGTACTTC.

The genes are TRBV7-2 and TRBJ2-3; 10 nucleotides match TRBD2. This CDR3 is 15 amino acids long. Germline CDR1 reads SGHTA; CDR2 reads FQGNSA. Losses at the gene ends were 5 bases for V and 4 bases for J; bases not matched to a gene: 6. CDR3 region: CASSLLAGASDTQYF. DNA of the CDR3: TGTGCCAGCAGCCTCCTAGCGGGAGCATCAGATACGCAGTATTTT.

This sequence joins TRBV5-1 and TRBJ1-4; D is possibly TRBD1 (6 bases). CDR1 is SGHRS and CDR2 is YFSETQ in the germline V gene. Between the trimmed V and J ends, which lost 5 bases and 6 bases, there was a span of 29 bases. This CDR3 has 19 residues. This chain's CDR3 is CASSVQGTTNTRGYEKLFF. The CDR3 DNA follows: TGCGCCAGCAGTGTGCAGGGGACAACGAATACGCGGGGCTATGAAAAACTGTTTTTT.

In DNA form, the CDR3 reads TGCGCCACCAGAGGTACCCCTGGGGCCAACGTCCTGACTTTC. Residues: CATRGTPGANVLTF. The V and J genes are TRBV5-1 and TRBJ2-6; no reliable D call. Germline CDR1 SGHRS, CDR2 YFSETQ. Trimming removed 9 bases from V and 2 bases from J, with 12 bases in between. The CDR3 is made up of 14 amino acids.

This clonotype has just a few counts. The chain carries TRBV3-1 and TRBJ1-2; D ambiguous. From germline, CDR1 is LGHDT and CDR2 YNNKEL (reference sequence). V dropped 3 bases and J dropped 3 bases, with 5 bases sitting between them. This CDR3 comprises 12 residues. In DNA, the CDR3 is TGTGCCAGCAGCCACGAGGACTATGGCTACACCTTC. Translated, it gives CASSHEDYGYTF.

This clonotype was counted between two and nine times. The CDR3 nucleotides are TGTGCCAGCAGTGCACTAGCGGGAGGGACAGATACGCAGTATTTT. Protein product: CASSALAGGTDTQYF. The V call is TRBV6-4, the J call TRBJ2-3, with TRBD2 matching over 13 bases. Trimming removed 4 bases from V and 3 bases from J; junction bases left unmatched: 1. The CDR3 is made up of 15 amino acids. Germline values: CDR1 MRHNA, CDR2 SNTAGT.

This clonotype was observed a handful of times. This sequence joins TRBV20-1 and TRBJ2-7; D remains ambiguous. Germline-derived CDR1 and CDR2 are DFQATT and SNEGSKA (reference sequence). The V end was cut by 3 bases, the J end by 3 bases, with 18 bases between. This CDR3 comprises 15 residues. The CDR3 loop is CSARERQAIYYEQYF. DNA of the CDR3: TGCAGTGCTAGGGAGAGGCAGGCGATATACTACGAGCAGTACTTC.

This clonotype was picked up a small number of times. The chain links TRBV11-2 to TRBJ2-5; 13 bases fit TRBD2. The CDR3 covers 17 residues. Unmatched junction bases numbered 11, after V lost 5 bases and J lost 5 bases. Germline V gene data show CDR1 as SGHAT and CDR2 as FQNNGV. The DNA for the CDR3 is TGTGCCAGCAGCGTGACCCGGACTAGCGGGAGTATGGAGACCCAGTACTTC. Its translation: CASSVTRTSGSMETQYF.

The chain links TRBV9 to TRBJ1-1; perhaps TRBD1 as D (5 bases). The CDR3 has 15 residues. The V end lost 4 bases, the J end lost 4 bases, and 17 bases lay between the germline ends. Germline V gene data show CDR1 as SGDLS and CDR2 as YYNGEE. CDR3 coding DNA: TGTGCCAGCAGCCCTGGGGCGACCGGGCGCACTGAAGCTTTCTTT. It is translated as CASSPGATGRTEAFF.

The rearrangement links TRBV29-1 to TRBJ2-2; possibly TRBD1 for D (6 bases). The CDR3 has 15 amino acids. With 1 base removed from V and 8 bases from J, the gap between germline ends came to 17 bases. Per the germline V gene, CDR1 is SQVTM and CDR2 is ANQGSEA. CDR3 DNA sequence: TGCAGCGTTGAAGTAAGGACAGCAGACTCGGGGGAGCTGTTTTTT. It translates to CSVEVRTADSGELFF.

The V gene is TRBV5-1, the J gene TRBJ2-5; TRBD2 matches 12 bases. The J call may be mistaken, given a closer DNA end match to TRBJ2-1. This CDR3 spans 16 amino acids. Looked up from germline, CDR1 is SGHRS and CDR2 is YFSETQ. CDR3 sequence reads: CASSPTTSGSYNEQFF. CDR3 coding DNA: TGCGCCAGCAGCCCGACGACTAGCGGGAGTTACAATGAGCAGTTCTTC.

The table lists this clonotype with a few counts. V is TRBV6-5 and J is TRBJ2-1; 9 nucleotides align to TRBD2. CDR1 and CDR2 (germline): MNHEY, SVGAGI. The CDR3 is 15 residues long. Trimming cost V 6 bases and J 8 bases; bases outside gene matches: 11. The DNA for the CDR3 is TGTGCCAGCAGCCCACGGGGTAGCGGGAGATATGAGCAGTTCTTC. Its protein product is CASSPRGSGRYEQFF.

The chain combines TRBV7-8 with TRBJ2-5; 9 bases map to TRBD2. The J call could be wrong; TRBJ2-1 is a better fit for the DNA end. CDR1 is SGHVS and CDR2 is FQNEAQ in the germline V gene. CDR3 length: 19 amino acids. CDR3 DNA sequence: TGTGCCAGCAGCTTACGCGGGAGGGCCGTGCTAAGCTCCTACAATGAGCAGTTCTTC. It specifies CASSLRGRAVLSSYNEQFF.